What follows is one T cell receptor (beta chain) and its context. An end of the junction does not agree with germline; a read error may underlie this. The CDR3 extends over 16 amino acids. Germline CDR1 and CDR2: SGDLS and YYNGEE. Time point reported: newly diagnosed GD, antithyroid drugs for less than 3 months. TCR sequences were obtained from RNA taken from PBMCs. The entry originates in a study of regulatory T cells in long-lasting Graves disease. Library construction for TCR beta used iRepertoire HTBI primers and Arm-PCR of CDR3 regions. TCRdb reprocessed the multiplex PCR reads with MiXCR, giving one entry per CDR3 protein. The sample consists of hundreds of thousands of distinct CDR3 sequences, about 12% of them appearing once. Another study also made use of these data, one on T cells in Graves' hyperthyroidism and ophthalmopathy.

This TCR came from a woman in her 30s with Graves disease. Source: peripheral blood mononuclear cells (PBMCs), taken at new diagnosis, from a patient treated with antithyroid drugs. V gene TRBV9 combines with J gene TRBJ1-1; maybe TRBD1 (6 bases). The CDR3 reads CASNVIVGQEGTEAFF. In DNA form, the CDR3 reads TGTGCCAGCAACGTAATAGTGGGACAAGAAGGGACTGAAGCTTTCTTT.